These 14 T cell receptor beta chains came from one sample sequenced in a study of cytomegalovirus exposure and HLA in healthy donors. The PCR employed 60 Vbeta primers together with 13 Jbeta primers. Produced via immunoSEQ multiplex PCR; TCRdb's table is partial and in-frame only. The sample has around 120,000 clones; 55% to 75% are singletons. Material for sequencing was PBMCs. These receptors originate from a man aged 25 to 45 in good health and CMV-seropositive.

This clone was counted a few times. This chain links TRBV5-1 with TRBJ1-2, with 7 bases aligning to TRBD1. With V trimmed by 0 bases and J by 4 bases, 6 bases remained unmatched. Germline V gene sequence: CDR1 SGHRS, CDR2 YFSETQ. The CDR3 is 15 amino acids. The DNA for the CDR3 is TGCGCCAGCAGCTTGGAGGCAGGGGGTAGCTATGGCTACACCTTC. This codes for CASSLEAGGSYGYTF.

The CDR3 sequence is CASSESIAGGGTDTQYF. Here the CDR3 DNA reads TGTGCCAGCAGCGAATCCATAGCGGGAGGGGGCACAGATACGCAGTATTTT. This chain links TRBV13 with TRBJ2-3; 11 bases fit TRBD2. Germline CDR1 is PRHDT and CDR2 is FYEKMQ (reference sequence). Unmatched junction bases numbered 8, after V lost 5 bases and J lost 1 base. This CDR3 is built from 17 residues.

V gene TRBV6-5 combines with J gene TRBJ1-1, with 8 bases matching TRBD1. The CDR3 is 15 amino acids. After removal of 8 bases from V and 4 bases from J, the junction contained 12 bases not matched to a gene. Germline V gene sequence: CDR1 MNHEY, CDR2 SVGAGI. CDR3 nucleotide sequence: TGTGCCAGCGGTCCAGGGGGCGTTTGGATCACTGAAGCTTTCTTT. As protein: CASGPGGVWITEAFF.

V usage is TRBV9 and J usage is TRBJ2-6, with D possibly being TRBD1 (5 bases). The CDR3 is made up of 19 amino acids. V was cut by 1 base and J by 0 bases, with 17 bases left in between. CDR1 SGDLS and CDR2 YYNGEE come from the germline V gene. CDR3 protein: CASSVSPFKGLSGANVLTF. The CDR3 region has the DNA TGTGCCAGCAGCGTAAGCCCGTTCAAGGGGCTCTCTGGGGCCAACGTCCTGACTTTC.

This chain links TRBV5-5 with TRBJ2-1; a weak D match, TRBD1 (5 bases). The V gene's germline CDR1 is SGHKS and CDR2 YYEKEE (reference sequence). The CDR3 is made up of 16 amino acids. The V and J ends lost 5 bases and 0 bases respectively, with 15 bases between them. The CDR3 coding sequence is TGTGCCAGCAGTATGCGACAGTTTCTCTCCTACAATGAGCAGTTCTTC. Encoded protein: CASSMRQFLSYNEQFF.

This sequence joins TRBV18 and TRBJ1-5; D not resolved. The V and J ends lost 3 bases and 6 bases respectively, with 15 bases between them. Germline CDR1 is KGHSH and CDR2 is LQKENI. CDR3 size: 15 residues. CDR3 sequence: CASSPPGSSAQPQHF. For the CDR3, the DNA is TGTGCCAGCTCACCTCCGGGAAGCTCAGCTCAGCCCCAGCATTTT. Complete variable domain (other parts from reference TRBV18 and TRBJ1-5): NAGVMQNPRHLVRRRGQEARLRCSPMKGHSHVYWYRQLPEEGLKFMVYLQKENIIDESGMPKERFSAEFPKEGPSILRIQQVVRGDSAAYFCASSPPGSSAQPQHFGDGTRLSIL.

This clone was detected once. The rearrangement uses TRBV6-1 and TRBJ1-5, with D possibly matching TRBD1 (5 bases). V shed 8 bases and J shed 7 bases, with 15 bases lying between them. This CDR3 is 13 amino acids long. Germline V lookup: CDR1 MNHNS, CDR2 SASEGT. The CDR3 DNA sequence: TGTGCCAGCGCGGACATTAGGGAACAGCCCCAGCATTTT. Translation: CASADIREQPQHF.

This clone appeared a few times. The chain combines TRBV6-5 with TRBJ2-3; D gene uncertain. The V end was cut by 6 bases, the J end by 1 base, with 17 bases between. CDR3 length: 16 amino acids. The germline gives CDR1 MNHEY, CDR2 SVGAGI. The CDR3 DNA reads as TGTGCCAGCAGCTACCTCCGGATGGCGGGCACAGATACGCAGTATTTT. Protein sequence: CASSYLRMAGTDTQYF.

This chain joins TRBV5-1 and TRBJ2-5; possibly TRBD1 for D (6 bases). The CDR3 totals 14 residues. V lost 0 bases and J lost 4, with 10 bases in between. Germline lookup yields CDR1 SGHRS and CDR2 YFSETQ. The CDR3 spells CASSLGQGIETQYF. The CDR3 nucleotides read TGCGCCAGCAGCTTGGGTCAGGGGATAGAGACCCAGTACTTC.

V and J are TRBV5-1 and TRBJ2-1; TRBD2 is a possible D gene (6 bases). Germline V gives CDR1 SGHRS, CDR2 YFSETQ. V shed 6 bases and J shed 10 bases, with 20 bases lying between them. The CDR3 is 14 amino acids. This CDR3 is CASTQVAGTTEQFF. The CDR3 coding sequence is TGCGCCAGCACCCAAGTTGCGGGGACGACGGAGCAGTTCTTC.

The V call is TRBV13, the J call TRBJ2-3; 7 bases are shared with TRBD2. CDR1 PRHDT and CDR2 FYEKMQ come from the germline V gene (reference sequence). Unmatched junction bases numbered 5, after V lost 1 base and J lost 4 bases. This CDR3 has 15 amino acids. The CDR3, as DNA: TGTGCCAGCAGCTTAGTTACCGGGAGGCCAGATACGCAGTATTTT. This encodes CASSLVTGRPDTQYF.

The chain joins TRBV5-6 to TRBJ1-3; 7 bases fit TRBD1. Per germline, CDR1 SGHDT and CDR2 YYEEEE. V lost 2 bases and J lost 0; bases outside the gene matches: 5. The CDR3 sequence is 16 residues long. CDR3: CASSFTGANSGNTIYF. The CDR3 DNA is TGTGCCAGCAGCTTTACAGGGGCCAACTCTGGAAACACCATATATTTT.

The genes are TRBV5-4 and TRBJ1-4, with 8 bases identical to TRBD1. V lost 4 bases to trimming and J lost 5 bases; unmatched junction nucleotides: 4. The CDR3 is made up of 14 amino acids. The germline gives CDR1 SGHNT, CDR2 YYREEE (reference sequence). The CDR3 nucleotides read TGTGCCAGCAGCCAGGACAGGGCCAATGAAAAACTGTTTTTT. As protein: CASSQDRANEKLFF.

This clone occurred once. The J gene is TRBJ2-1, the V gene TRBV18; D not resolved. V lost 3 bases and J 4 bases, leaving 7 bases between the germline ends. The length of the CDR3 is 13 residues. Germline CDR1 is KGHSH and CDR2 is LQKENI. The CDR3 loop reads CASSPRTYNEQFF. The CDR3 DNA reads as TGTGCCAGCTCACCTCGCACTTACAATGAGCAGTTCTTC.